This T cell receptor (beta chain) was documented in a study of blood T cell repertoires in COVID-19. Libraries were prepared by immunoSEQ multiplex PCR; TCRdb keeps only in-frame clonotypes and omits some of them. The data contain 150,000 or so clones, around 81% of them singletons. Trimming pared 4 bases from V and 3 bases from J, leaving 12 bases between. Per germline, CDR1 LNHDA and CDR2 SQIVND (reference sequence). The CDR3 runs to 14 residues. This chain links TRBV19 with TRBJ1-1; tentatively, D is TRBD1 (6 bases). Material for sequencing was peripheral blood. The sequence derives from a human donor with acute or convalescent COVID-19. The donor label of this sample is uncertain. CDR3 nucleotides: TGTGCCAGTAGTAGTGGACAGTCAGACACTGAAGCTTTCTTT. Protein product: CASSSGQSDTEAFF.